What follows describes a single TCR beta chain. The treatment here: 15 to 20 received Ad26.COV2.S at low or high dose, single or two shots; about 5 received placebo; per-sample allocation not given. Sampling took place 63 days after the first vaccine or placebo injection. The record originates from a study of Ad26.COV2.S vaccination and SARS-CoV-2 variants. The germline CDR1 and CDR2 sequences are SNHLY and FYNNEI. V lost 7 bases, J lost 5 bases, and 14 bases lay in between. The CDR3 consists of 13 residues. Produced via immunoSEQ multiplex PCR; TCRdb's table is partial and in-frame only. The sample holds about 480,000 clones; about 83% are singletons and the top ten take around 13%.

J is TRBJ2-5 and V is TRBV2, with D perhaps TRBD1 (6 bases). Sequencing used peripheral blood, obtained in a trial of Ad26.COV2.S vaccine versus placebo. The TCR was taken from a person aged 18-65 years who received the Ad26.COV2.S COVID-19 vaccine or a placebo. DNA of the CDR3: TGTGCCAGCAATAGGGACATCGGGGAGACCCAGTACTTC. This translates into CASNRDIGETQYF. Full variable domain (missing parts from reference TRBV2 and TRBJ2-5): EPEVTQTPSHQVTQMGQEVILRCVPISNHLYFYWYRQILGQKVEFLVSFYNNEISEKSEIFDDQFSVERPDGSNFTLKIRSTKLEDSAMYFCASNRDIGETQYFGPGTRLLVL.